The following is a TCR beta chain sequence with its context. Its antigen is still unknown. These data belong to a study of T cell repertoires in cytomegalovirus infection. On the study more broadly: The authors used CMV epitopes that were HLA-C-restricted (recently identified) and HLA-B-restricted (well studied). Matching HLA type, along with CMV infection, was indicated by public TCR beta signatures. Study results and caveats: Ex vivo, HLA-C-restricted CMV-specific TCR beta clonotypes prevailed over the rest of the response. The cumulative frequency of public TCR beta families distinguished individuals who carried CMV together with the relevant HLA.

The junction had 7 bases not matched to a gene; V was cut back by 4 bases and J by 5 bases. The CDR3 totals 14 residues. Germline values: CDR1 KGHSH, CDR2 LQKENI. TCRdb re-called the reads with MiXCR, one entry per CDR3 protein. The table has a few hundred thousand distinct CDR3 sequences, about 39% seen once. The chain joins TRBV18 to TRBJ1-1; TRBD1 matches at 7 bases. The source of this sequence is a human donor in good health (CMV status not recorded). Some clones in this sample may be carry-over from other donors' samples. The sample was cultured PBMCs, taken from culture after CMV antigen stimulation. The CDR3 DNA reads as TGTGCCAGCTCACTACAGGGGTTGTGGACTGAAGCTTTCTTT. It is translated as CASSLQGLWTEAFF.